This is a list of T cell receptor beta chains from one sample in a study of blood T cell repertoires in COVID-19. TCRdb keeps only in-frame clones here, not all; method: immunoSEQ multiplex PCR. Seen here are 95,000 to 150,000 clones, around 89% observed once, and the top ten hold 3.8%. Sequenced: peripheral blood. All receptors derive from a woman aged 60-75 years with COVID-19, enrolled during active disease. CDR3s include the opening cysteine and the closing phenylalanine or tryptophan. Fields, in order: clone size, V gene, D gene, J gene, CDR3 protein, CDR3 DNA. The D gene is left open where the match is weak. Some rows mark clone size as missing; the rest say once, few, many or name a class of expanded clone.

clone_size: NA
v_call: TRBV15
d_call: NA
j_call: TRBJ1-5
cdr3_aa: CATSRRFSVRDARPQHF
cdr3_nt: TGTGCCACCAGCAGGCGTTTCTCGGTTCGGGATGCGAGGCCCCAGCATTTT

clone_size: NA
v_call: TRBV7-8
d_call: NA
j_call: TRBJ2-2
cdr3_aa: CASSPQGGHVYGELFF
cdr3_nt: TGTGCCAGCAGCCCTCAGGGGGGACACGTATACGGGGAGCTGTTTTTT

clone_size: NA
v_call: TRBV18
d_call: TRBD1
j_call: TRBJ2-2
cdr3_aa: CASSIDRANTGELFF
cdr3_nt: TGTGCCAGCTCGATCGACAGGGCGAACACCGGGGAGCTGTTTTTT

clone_size: once
v_call: TRBV14
d_call: TRBD2
j_call: TRBJ2-5
cdr3_aa: CASALPGRRETQYF
cdr3_nt: TGTGCCAGCGCCCTCCCCGGGAGGCGGGAGACCCAGTACTTC

clone_size: NA
v_call: TRBV11-1
d_call: TRBD1
j_call: TRBJ1-2
cdr3_aa: CASSRTGPGYTF
cdr3_nt: TGTGCCAGCAGTCGGACAGGGCCAGGCTACACCTTC

clone_size: NA
v_call: TRBV7-3
d_call: NA
j_call: TRBJ2-1
cdr3_aa: CASSLRIEDEQFF
cdr3_nt: TGTGCCAGCAGCCTGCGGATTGAGGATGAGCAGTTCTTC

clone_size: NA
v_call: TRBV7-2
d_call: TRBD1
j_call: TRBJ1-3
cdr3_aa: CASSHYRGGNTIYF
cdr3_nt: TGTGCCAGCAGTCATTACAGGGGTGGAAACACCATATATTTT

clone_size: NA
v_call: TRBV29-1
d_call: NA
j_call: TRBJ2-7
cdr3_aa: CSVEEGPSSYEQYF
cdr3_nt: TGCAGCGTTGAGGAGGGCCCGAGCTCCTACGAGCAGTACTTC

clone_size: once
v_call: TRBV10-3
d_call: TRBD2
j_call: TRBJ2-7
cdr3_aa: CAISESLAGRGEQYF
cdr3_nt: TGTGCCATCAGTGAGTCACTAGCGGGGAGGGGAGAGCAGTACTTC

clone_size: NA
v_call: TRBV9
d_call: TRBD1
j_call: TRBJ1-2
cdr3_aa: CASSVAPGQGANYGYTF
cdr3_nt: TGTGCCAGCAGCGTAGCTCCGGGACAGGGGGCTAACTATGGCTACACCTTC

clone_size: NA
v_call: TRBV5-1
d_call: TRBD2
j_call: TRBJ2-7
cdr3_aa: CASSLATSGGTSYEQYF
cdr3_nt: TGCGCCAGCAGCTTGGCCACTAGCGGGGGGACCTCCTACGAGCAGTACTTC

clone_size: NA
v_call: TRBV10-3
d_call: TRBD1
j_call: TRBJ1-1
cdr3_aa: CAISGTGGLTEAFF
cdr3_nt: TGTGCCATCAGCGGGACAGGGGGCCTCACTGAAGCTTTCTTT

clone_size: NA
v_call: TRBV10-3
d_call: NA
j_call: TRBJ2-2
cdr3_aa: CAISESQGAGELFF
cdr3_nt: TGTGCCATCAGTGAGTCGCAGGGCGCCGGGGAGCTGTTTTTT

clone_size: NA
v_call: TRBV3-1/TRBV3-2
d_call: TRBD1
j_call: TRBJ1-2
cdr3_aa: CASSQDRQGIYGYTF
cdr3_nt: TGTGCCAGCAGCCAAGATCGACAGGGTATCTATGGCTACACCTTC

clone_size: NA
v_call: TRBV6-6
d_call: NA
j_call: TRBJ2-7
cdr3_aa: CATRRGTDSYEQYF
cdr3_nt: TGTGCCACACGGAGGGGGACAGACTCCTACGAGCAGTACTTC

clone_size: NA
v_call: TRBV6-1
d_call: TRBD1
j_call: TRBJ1-3
cdr3_aa: CASSERGRGRNTIYF
cdr3_nt: TGTGCCAGCAGTGAAAGAGGCAGGGGGCGGAACACCATATATTTT

clone_size: NA
v_call: TRBV7-2
d_call: TRBD1
j_call: TRBJ2-7
cdr3_aa: CASSLVAGGAPAYEQYF
cdr3_nt: TGTGCCAGCAGCTTAGTGGCAGGGGGCGCTCCGGCCTACGAGCAGTACTTC

clone_size: NA
v_call: TRBV3-1/TRBV3-2
d_call: TRBD2
j_call: TRBJ2-2
cdr3_aa: CASSQEFGRGGNTGELFF
cdr3_nt: TGTGCCAGCAGCCAAGAATTTGGCCGGGGGGGGAACACCGGGGAGCTGTTTTTT

clone_size: NA
v_call: TRBV5-4
d_call: TRBD1
j_call: TRBJ1-6
cdr3_aa: CASSLASGQGYNSPLHF
cdr3_nt: TGTGCCAGCAGCTTGGCCTCTGGACAGGGTTACAATTCACCCCTCCACTTT

clone_size: NA
v_call: TRBV13
d_call: TRBD1
j_call: TRBJ2-3
cdr3_aa: CASRRQGSRTDTQYF
cdr3_nt: TGTGCCAGCAGGCGACAGGGTAGCCGCACAGATACGCAGTATTTT

clone_size: NA
v_call: TRBV11-2
d_call: TRBD1
j_call: TRBJ1-2
cdr3_aa: CASRGNQGAAGHGYTF
cdr3_nt: TGTGCCAGTAGGGGGAATCAGGGGGCTGCCGGACATGGCTACACCTTC

clone_size: NA
v_call: TRBV3-1/TRBV3-2
d_call: NA
j_call: TRBJ2-7
cdr3_aa: CASSYGGGEQYF
cdr3_nt: TGTGCCAGCAGCTACGGGGGTGGTGAGCAGTACTTC

clone_size: NA
v_call: TRBV7-2
d_call: NA
j_call: TRBJ1-3
cdr3_aa: CASSLLSSGNTIYF
cdr3_nt: TGTGCCAGCAGCTTGCTGAGCTCTGGAAACACCATATATTTT

clone_size: NA
v_call: TRBV27
d_call: NA
j_call: TRBJ2-1
cdr3_aa: CASSLSAGWRIDEQFF
cdr3_nt: TGTGCCAGCAGTTTATCTGCCGGGTGGAGGATCGATGAGCAGTTCTTC

clone_size: NA
v_call: TRBV4-3
d_call: NA
j_call: TRBJ1-2
cdr3_aa: CASSQRQGYGRYYGYTF
cdr3_nt: TGCGCCAGCAGCCAACGCCAGGGTTACGGGCGCTACTATGGCTACACCTTC

clone_size: NA
v_call: TRBV7-8
d_call: TRBD1
j_call: TRBJ2-7
cdr3_aa: CASSIDRGNSYEQYF
cdr3_nt: TGTGCCAGCAGCATTGACAGGGGGAATTCCTACGAGCAGTACTTC

clone_size: NA
v_call: TRBV5-1
d_call: TRBD1
j_call: TRBJ2-5
cdr3_aa: CASRRDRGVETQYF
cdr3_nt: TGCGCCAGCAGGAGGGACAGGGGGGTGGAGACCCAGTACTTC

clone_size: once
v_call: TRBV13
d_call: NA
j_call: TRBJ1-3
cdr3_aa: CASSLGTAGNTIYF
cdr3_nt: TGTGCCAGCAGCTTAGGCACAGCTGGAAACACCATATATTTT

clone_size: NA
v_call: TRBV30
d_call: NA
j_call: TRBJ1-2
cdr3_aa: CAWSVSAWGGGAYGYTF
cdr3_nt: TGTGCCTGGAGTGTATCGGCCTGGGGCGGTGGGGCCTATGGCTACACCTTC

clone_size: few
v_call: TRBV3-1/TRBV3-2
d_call: TRBD1
j_call: TRBJ1-3
cdr3_aa: CASSQTPTGVGNTIYF
cdr3_nt: TGTGCCAGCAGCCAAACCCCGACAGGGGTTGGAAACACCATATATTTT

clone_size: NA
v_call: TRBV10-3
d_call: TRBD1
j_call: TRBJ2-7
cdr3_aa: CAISESGTGISEQYF
cdr3_nt: TGTGCCATCAGTGAGTCGGGGACAGGGATTAGCGAGCAGTACTTC

clone_size: NA
v_call: TRBV5-1
d_call: NA
j_call: TRBJ1-1
cdr3_aa: CASSLSRAMNTEAFF
cdr3_nt: TGCGCCAGCAGCTTATCCAGGGCCATGAACACTGAAGCTTTCTTT

clone_size: once
v_call: TRBV5-1
d_call: NA
j_call: TRBJ2-1
cdr3_aa: CASSLVGGRPTRYNEQFF
cdr3_nt: TGCGCCAGCAGCTTGGTCGGGGGGCGGCCCACGAGGTACAATGAGCAGTTCTTC

clone_size: NA
v_call: TRBV5-8
d_call: TRBD1
j_call: TRBJ1-4
cdr3_aa: CASASGGGLANEKLFF
cdr3_nt: TGTGCCAGCGCTTCAGGGGGAGGCCTCGCTAATGAAAAACTGTTTTTT

clone_size: NA
v_call: TRBV5-6
d_call: NA
j_call: TRBJ2-7
cdr3_aa: CASSLVGGNEQYF
cdr3_nt: TGTGCCAGCAGCTTGGTTGGGGGCAACGAGCAGTACTTC

clone_size: NA
v_call: TRBV27
d_call: NA
j_call: TRBJ2-1
cdr3_aa: CASSLPPGSSYNEQFF
cdr3_nt: TGTGCCAGCAGTTTGCCACCCGGGTCAAGCTACAATGAGCAGTTCTTC

clone_size: once
v_call: TRBV18
d_call: TRBD1
j_call: TRBJ1-5
cdr3_aa: CASSPDRGGWGNQPQHF
cdr3_nt: TGTGCCAGCTCACCTGACAGGGGGGGTTGGGGCAATCAGCCCCAGCATTTT

clone_size: NA
v_call: TRBV18
d_call: NA
j_call: TRBJ2-2
cdr3_aa: CASSPRNANTGELFF
cdr3_nt: TGTGCCAGCTCACCCAGGAACGCGAACACCGGGGAGCTGTTTTTT

clone_size: NA
v_call: TRBV18
d_call: NA
j_call: TRBJ2-5
cdr3_aa: CASSPKGGGETQYF
cdr3_nt: TGTGCCAGCTCACCAAAGGGCGGCGGGGAGACCCAGTACTTC

clone_size: NA
v_call: TRBV11-2
d_call: NA
j_call: TRBJ1-1
cdr3_aa: CASSVQVDTEAFF
cdr3_nt: TGTGCCAGCAGCGTTCAGGTGGACACTGAAGCTTTCTTT

clone_size: NA
v_call: TRBV4-3
d_call: NA
j_call: TRBJ2-1
cdr3_aa: CASSRGTEYNEQFF
cdr3_nt: TGCGCCAGCAGCCGCGGGACAGAATACAATGAGCAGTTCTTC

clone_size: NA
v_call: TRBV18
d_call: NA
j_call: TRBJ2-3
cdr3_aa: CASSGLGTGSTDTQYF
cdr3_nt: TGTGCCAGCTCGGGACTAGGGACAGGGAGCACAGATACGCAGTATTTT